The next 16 T cell receptor beta chains were all read from a single sample in a study of blood T cell repertoires in COVID-19 (dated by TCRdb to 2018 to 2021). The method was the immunoSEQ multiplex PCR assay. Entries here come from immuneACCESS through TCRdb and include only in-frame sequences with V and J called. Some clones fail to appear in such tables; in the studies checked, an unresolved V gene covers under half of the shortfall, and the cause of the remainder is unknown. The sample has 120,000 to 150,000 clones on record, approximately 87% of them singletons. The biggest ten clones account for around 6.5% of the sample. Sequencing input: peripheral blood. These receptors were collected from a man at least 80 years old with acute or convalescent COVID-19.

The chain recombines TRBV6-2 or TRBV6-3 with TRBJ1-5; D not resolved. Looked up from germline, CDR1 is MNHEY and CDR2 is SVGEGT. This CDR3 is built from 15 residues. V was pared by 6 bases and J by 2 bases, with 14 bases between. DNA for the CDR3: TGTGCCAGCAGACCTGAGGGTTGGGGCAATCAGCCCCAGCATTTT. It codes for CASRPEGWGNQPQHF.

This chain uses TRBV6-2 or TRBV6-3 with TRBJ2-3, with D tentatively TRBD1 (6 bases). V shed 5 bases and J shed 4 bases, with 10 bases lying between them. In germline, CDR1 is MNHEY, CDR2 SVGEGT. CDR3 length: 13 amino acids. For the CDR3, the DNA is TGTGCCAGCAGTAAACAGGGTGCAGATACGCAGTATTTT. The encoded protein is CASSKQGADTQYF.

V gene TRBV2 combines with J gene TRBJ2-5, with TRBD2 identical over 13 bases. Germline V gives CDR1 SNHLY, CDR2 FYNNEI. The CDR3 covers 18 residues. Germline trimming cut 6 bases from V and 2 bases from J; bases unmatched to any gene: 12. CDR3 sequence: CASRPGAVTSGGQETQYF. The DNA for the CDR3 is TGTGCCAGCAGACCCGGGGCGGTGACTAGCGGGGGGCAAGAGACCCAGTACTTC.

This clone was found once. V is TRBV5-1 and J is TRBJ1-4, with TRBD1 identical over 12 bases. CDR1 and CDR2 from the germline V gene are SGHRS and YFSETQ. There are 15 residues in the CDR3. The J segment lost 8 bases and the V segment lost 6 bases, leaving 8 bases of the junction unmatched. The CDR3 is CASKGTGGFGEKLFF. The CDR3 coding sequence is TGCGCCAGCAAGGGGACAGGGGGCTTTGGAGAAAAACTGTTTTTT.

The chain is built from TRBV7-3 and TRBJ2-1; D is perhaps TRBD1 (7 bases). V lost 1 base to trimming and J lost 4 bases, with 14 bases between them. There are 16 residues in the CDR3. From germline, CDR1 is SGHTA and CDR2 FQGTGA. CDR3 sequence reads: CASSLMGQGGYNEQFF. The CDR3 nucleotides read TGTGCCAGCAGCTTAATGGGTCAGGGGGGATACAATGAGCAGTTCTTC. The variable domain in full, completed from reference TRBV7-3 and TRBJ2-1, reads GAGVSQTPSNKVTEKGKYVELRCDPISGHTALYWYRQSLGQGPEFLIYFQGTGAADDSGLPNDRFFAVRPEGSVSTLKIQRTERGDSAVYLCASSLMGQGGYNEQFFGPGTRLTVL.

This chain connects TRBV28 to TRBJ2-2, with D perhaps TRBD1 (5 bases). V lost 1 base, J lost 5 bases, and 14 bases lay in between. The CDR3 is 16 amino acids. The germline V gene has CDR1 MDHEN and CDR2 SYDVKM. The DNA of the CDR3 is TGTGCCAGCAGTTTATATAAGCCAGGGAATACCGGGGAGCTGTTTTTT. It is translated as CASSLYKPGNTGELFF.

The chain is built from TRBV28 and TRBJ2-2; 8 nucleotides match TRBD2. This CDR3 has 14 amino acids. With V trimmed by 6 bases and J by 6 bases, 6 bases remained unmatched. CDR1 is MDHEN, CDR2 SYDVKM, per germline. Written as DNA, the CDR3 is TGTGCCAGCAGACTTAGCGGGACCGCCGGGGAGCTGTTTTTT. Protein: CASRLSGTAGELFF.

The gene calls are TRBV7-8 and TRBJ1-5, with 7 nucleotides matching TRBD1. There are 14 residues in the CDR3. CDR1 is SGHVS and CDR2 is FQNEAQ in the germline V gene. Trimming took 5 bases from V and 7 from J; bases not matched to a gene: 8. Here the CDR3 DNA reads TGTGCCAGCAGCCAACAACAGGGGCGCCAGCCCCAGCATTTT. Translating gives CASSQQQGRQPQHF.

The V and J genes are TRBV19 and TRBJ1-2; TRBD1 agrees at 7 bases. Germline CDR1 and CDR2: LNHDA and SQIVND (reference sequence). Germline trimming cut 9 bases from V and 7 bases from J; bases unmatched to any gene: 14. This CDR3 has 14 amino acids. The CDR3: CASKEGQLKVGYTF. Written as DNA, the CDR3 is TGTGCCAGCAAAGAGGGACAGCTTAAGGTTGGCTACACCTTC.

There are a few counts of this clone. This chain uses TRBV29-1 with TRBJ2-7; 8 positions match TRBD2. V lost 6 bases to trimming and J lost 3 bases; unmatched junction nucleotides: 13. The germline V gene has CDR1 SQVTM and CDR2 ANQGSEA. This CDR3 spans 15 amino acids. CDR3 region: CSVKTSGSPLYEQYF. CDR3 nucleotides: TGCAGCGTGAAAACTAGCGGTAGCCCCCTCTACGAGCAGTACTTC.

This chain links TRBV5-1 with TRBJ2-5, with D perhaps matching TRBD1 (6 bases). Trimming removed 0 bases at V and 1 base at J, with 10 bases between. This CDR3 has 15 amino acids. CDR1 and CDR2 (germline): SGHRS, YFSETQ. CDR3 sequence: CASSLGTGPQETQYF. For the CDR3, the DNA is TGCGCCAGCAGCTTGGGCACAGGGCCCCAAGAGACCCAGTACTTC.

This clone was seen a handful of times. V is TRBV28 and J is TRBJ1-1; 9 bases line up with TRBD1. The junction had 9 bases not matched to a gene; V was cut back by 6 bases and J by 4 bases. The CDR3 has 15 amino acids. Per the germline V gene, CDR1 is MDHEN and CDR2 is SYDVKM. The CDR3: CASRDTGGASTEAFF. The CDR3 DNA reads as TGTGCCAGCAGGGATACAGGGGGCGCGAGCACTGAAGCTTTCTTT. The whole variable domain, remainder taken from reference TRBV28 and TRBJ1-1, is DVKVTQSSRYLVKRTGEKVFLECVQDMDHENMFWYRQDPGLGLRLIYFSYDVKMKEKGDIPEGYSVSREKKERFSLILESASTNQTSMYLCASRDTGGASTEAFFGQGTRLTVV.

V is TRBV6-1 and J is TRBJ1-2, with no clear D. This CDR3 is 14 amino acids long. Germline V gene data show CDR1 as MNHNS and CDR2 as SASEGT. Deletions cut 2 bases from V and 6 bases from J, with 13 bases between. Here the CDR3 reads CASSELAGSHGYTF. The CDR3 coding sequence is TGTGCCAGCAGTGAATTGGCGGGGTCCCATGGCTACACCTTC.

The V call is TRBV9, the J call TRBJ2-6; 8 bases map to TRBD1. The CDR3 is 17 amino acids. After removal of 2 bases from V and 4 bases from J, the junction contained 8 bases not matched to a gene. From germline, CDR1 is SGDLS and CDR2 YYNGEE. DNA for the CDR3: TGTGCCAGCAGCGTTTTCGGACAGGGTCTCGGGGCCAACGTCCTGACTTTC. Translation: CASSVFGQGLGANVLTF.

This chain connects TRBV9 to TRBJ1-1; D is perhaps TRBD1 (5 bases). Germline V lookup: CDR1 SGDLS, CDR2 YYNGEE. Trimming removed 3 bases at V and 3 bases at J, with 30 bases between. The CDR3 extends over 20 amino acids. Written as DNA, the CDR3 is TGTGCCAGCAGCGCTTCGGGGGGTGGCTTCATCGTAGAAAGGGACACTGAAGCTTTCTTT. Translated: CASSASGGGFIVERDTEAFF.

The rearrangement joins TRBV4-2 to TRBJ1-4; D remains ambiguous. The CDR3 runs 14 residues. V lost 4 bases and J lost 2, with 8 bases in between. Germline lookup yields CDR1 LGHNA and CDR2 YNFKEQ. The CDR3: CASSRPGTNEKLFF. Written as DNA, the CDR3 is TGTGCCAGCAGCCGACCGGGGACTAATGAAAAACTGTTTTTT.